This T cell receptor (beta chain) was captured by sequencing in a study of monozygotic twins with inflammatory bowel disease. Study-level points and caveats: Researchers report that IBD patients shared fewer clonotypes with others than healthy twins, especially amid disease activity.

TCRalpha and TCRbeta cDNA underwent two nested PCRs of about 17 and 10 cycles. Following a re-call of the 5' RACE reads, TCRdb has one entry per CDR3 protein and lacks DNA. The sample data list fewer than 350,000 distinct CDR3 sequences. Investigators pulled total RNA out of whole blood and did not sort T cells. Details on this clonotype: Its antigen is not identified.

The sequence derives from a human donor with ulcerative colitis or Crohn's disease, or a healthy co-twin of an affected twin (not recorded which). The specimen sequenced was blood.

CDR3 sequence: CASSPANEQFF. The chain links TRBV11-2 to TRBJ2-1; the TCRdb D gene call, TRBD2, has no DNA to confirm it. The CDR3 has 11 amino acids. CDR1 SGHAT and CDR2 FQNNGV come from the germline V gene.